The rows below give T cell receptor beta chains drawn from one sample of a study of blood T cell repertoires in COVID-19. Using immunoSEQ multiplex PCR, the repertoire was profiled, and TCRdb retains in-frame clones only, with some absent. The profile shows 50,000 to 80,000 clones, 65% to 90% of them singletons. The sequenced sample consisted of peripheral blood. The origin of the receptors is a woman aged 60-70 years with acute or convalescent COVID-19. Each CDR3 is given with its conserved first and last residue. D genes are given only for firm matches. Size is omitted from some rows. Given values are once, few, many or a class for expanded clones.

TRBD1 TRBJ1-1 TRBV29-1 few CSATRGQGTEAFF TGCAGCGCCACAAGGGGACAGGGCACTGAAGCTTTCTTT
- TRBJ2-5 TRBV12-2 - CASRPKSPLVKTQYF TGTGCAAGTCGCCCCAAAAGCCCTCTGGTGAAGACCCAGTACTTC
- TRBJ1-2 TRBV19 - CASSAPGGIYGYTF TGTGCCAGTAGTGCCCCCGGGGGAATCTATGGCTACACCTTC
- TRBJ2-7 TRBV27 - CASSISSAGVANEQYF TGTGCCAGCAGTATATCCTCCGCGGGCGTAGCGAACGAGCAGTACTTC
- TRBJ1-4 TRBV19 - CASSFQRPGSVREKLFF TGTGCCAGTAGTTTTCAAAGACCGGGATCCGTGCGTGAAAAACTGTTTTTT
TRBD2 TRBJ2-4 TRBV18 many CASSPPSGGIENIQYF TGTGCCAGCTCACCACCGAGCGGGGGCATAGAAAACATTCAGTACTTC
- TRBJ2-7 TRBV10-3 - CAISELRDEQYF TGTGCCATCAGTGAGCTCAGGGACGAGCAGTACTTC
TRBD1 TRBJ2-1 TRBV10-3 - CATRVGTGNAGEQFF TGTGCCACCCGCGTAGGGACAGGCAATGCGGGTGAGCAGTTCTTC
- TRBJ2-3 TRBV7-2 - CASTLRGSGTDTQYF TGTGCCAGCACCCTTAGGGGGTCCGGGACAGATACGCAGTATTTT
- TRBJ2-5 TRBV5-4 - CASRKSPEETQYF TGTGCCAGCAGAAAGTCCCCGGAAGAGACCCAGTACTTC
- TRBJ2-1 TRBV5-1 - CASSLGQTRNNEQFF TGCGCCAGCAGCCTCGGACAGACCCGTAACAATGAGCAGTTCTTC
- TRBJ1-4 TRBV7-2 - CASSPPAGRNEKLFF TGTGCCAGCAGCCCCCCTGCAGGGAGGAATGAAAAACTGTTTTTT
- TRBJ1-1 TRBV3-1/TRBV3-2 - CASSHRGYEAFF TGTGCCAGCAGCCATAGGGGCTATGAAGCTTTCTTT
TRBD1 TRBJ2-5 TRBV18 - CASSPDRETQYF TGTGCCAGCTCACCGGACAGGGAGACCCAGTACTTC
TRBD1 TRBJ1-1 TRBV10-2 - CASSDWDRGSKAFF TGCGCCAGCAGTGATTGGGACAGGGGGTCGAAAGCTTTCTTT
- TRBJ1-1 TRBV2 - CASSEQANTEAFF TGTGCCAGCAGTGAACAGGCGAACACTGAAGCTTTCTTT
- TRBJ2-7 TRBV6-5 - CASSSGATYEQYF TGTGCCAGCAGTTCAGGGGCCACTTACGAGCAGTACTTC
TRBD2 TRBJ2-1 TRBV5-1 once CASSSGGSNEQFF TGCGCCAGCAGCTCGGGGGGGAGTAATGAGCAGTTCTTC
TRBD1 TRBJ2-7 TRBV30 - CAWSSGQGYEQYF TGTGCCTGGAGTTCCGGACAGGGCTACGAGCAGTACTTC
TRBD2 TRBJ2-3 TRBV7-2 - CASSLDSGGTDTQYF TGTGCCAGCAGCTTAGATAGCGGGGGCACAGATACGCAGTATTTT
TRBD1 TRBJ1-5 TRBV29-1 - CSVSGTGDRDQPQHF TGCAGCGTTAGCGGGACAGGGGATAGGGATCAGCCCCAGCATTTT
- TRBJ2-6 TRBV7-9 - CASIRQFRSGANVLTF TGTGCCAGCATCCGACAATTTCGGTCTGGGGCCAACGTCCTGACTTTC
TRBD1 TRBJ1-2 TRBV7-9 - CASSAPTGGEGGYTF TGTGCCAGCAGCGCTCCGACAGGGGGAGAGGGCGGCTACACCTTC
- TRBJ2-3 TRBV3-1/TRBV3-2 - CASSQDYSLSDTQYF TGTGCCAGCAGCCAAGATTACAGTTTGTCGGATACGCAGTATTTT
- TRBJ1-1 TRBV4-1 - CASSHEVPREAFF TGCGCCAGCAGCCATGAGGTCCCGCGGGAAGCTTTCTTT
- TRBJ2-7 TRBV10-1 - CASSEGPRRGSYEQYF TGCGCCAGCAGTGAGGGTCCCCGGCGGGGAAGCTACGAGCAGTACTTC
TRBD1 TRBJ2-2 TRBV11-2 - CASSFGTANTGELFF TGTGCCAGCAGCTTCGGGACAGCTAACACCGGGGAGCTGTTTTTT
- TRBJ1-1 TRBV6-5 - CASSFGGNTEAFF TGTGCCAGCAGTTTTGGAGGGAACACTGAAGCTTTCTTT
- TRBJ2-2 TRBV15 - CATSPRRGGNTGELFF TGTGCCACCAGCCCCCGGAGGGGGGGGAACACCGGGGAGCTGTTTTTT
- TRBJ1-5 TRBV7-2 once CASSLAYGVGQPQHF TGTGCCAGCAGCTTAGCGTACGGGGTAGGCCAGCCCCAGCATTTT
- TRBJ1-1 TRBV19 - CASSVGGRKNTEAFF TGTGCCAGTAGCGTAGGGGGACGGAAGAACACTGAAGCTTTCTTT
- TRBJ2-7 TRBV4-1 once CASSQTAEAYEQYF TGCGCCAGCAGCCAAACGGCGGAGGCCTACGAGCAGTACTTC
- TRBJ1-3 TRBV5-4 once CASSLYGRVSGNTIYF TGTGCCAGCAGCTTATACGGCAGGGTCTCTGGAAACACCATATATTTT
TRBD1 TRBJ1-4 TRBV3-1/TRBV3-2 - CASSQDPGQGRKLFF TGTGCCAGCAGCCAAGATCCGGGACAGGGAAGGAAACTGTTTTTT
- TRBJ2-3 TRBV7-9 - CASRRDGTDTQYF TGTGCCAGCAGGCGGGACGGCACAGATACGCAGTATTTT
TRBD2 TRBJ2-7 TRBV7-9 - CASSLSGGAGYEQYF TGTGCCAGCAGCTTATCGGGGGGGGCCGGTTACGAGCAGTACTTC
- TRBJ1-2 TRBV7-2 few CASSLGPQGGYTF TGTGCCAGCAGCTTAGGCCCTCAGGGTGGCTACACCTTC
TRBD1 TRBJ2-7 TRBV27 - CASSHRGELGEQYF TGTGCCAGCAGCCACAGGGGAGAGTTGGGTGAGCAGTACTTC
TRBD1 TRBJ2-7 TRBV14 - CASSGTGGLSYEQYF TGTGCCAGCAGCGGGACAGGGGGCTTGTCCTACGAGCAGTACTTC
- TRBJ2-3 TRBV19 - CASSARDSSTDTQYF TGTGCCAGTAGTGCCCGGGACTCCAGCACAGATACGCAGTATTTT
TRBD1 TRBJ2-7 TRBV5-4 - CASSLGGQGAYEQYF TGTGCCAGCAGCCTAGGGGGACAGGGGGCCTACGAGCAGTACTTC
TRBD2 TRBJ2-5 TRBV2 - CASSALGGRRQETQYF TGTGCCAGCAGTGCTCTGGGGGGGAGACGTCAAGAGACCCAGTACTTC
- TRBJ2-3 TRBV6-6 - CASRLDSGTQYF TGTGCCAGCAGGCTAGACTCGGGTACGCAGTATTTT
TRBD1 TRBJ1-5 TRBV19 - CASRPGQGSSKSQHF TGTGCCAGTAGACCGGGACAGGGCTCCAGCAAGTCCCAGCATTTT